These T cell receptor beta chains were read from a single sample in a study of T cells after yellow fever vaccination. Using its own MiXCR run on the 5' RACE reads, TCRdb lists one record per CDR3 protein. The top ten hold over 11% of the sample, which has approximately 550,000 distinct CDR3 sequences, roughly 19% seen once. The input for sequencing was PBMCs, taken 15 days after the yellow fever booster vaccination. Receptors were obtained from a man aged 25 to 45 who received the YFV17D yellow fever vaccine. Both conserved end residues are part of each CDR3. Fields, in order: V gene, clone size, D gene, J gene, CDR3 protein, CDR3 DNA. A D gene is named only where the DNA matches it firmly. Rows give clone size only sometimes, using once, few, many, or a class for an expanded clone.

TRBV11-2	few	-	TRBJ1-4	CASTTVNPNEKLFF	TGTGCCAGCACAACGGTGAATCCGAATGAAAAACTGTTTTTT
TRBV12-3/TRBV12-4	-	TRBD1	TRBJ2-7	CASRGQGIHYEQYF	TGTGCCAGCAGGGGACAGGGAATCCATTACGAGCAGTACTTC
TRBV21-1	-	-	TRBJ2-5	CASSKVVTGQETQYF	TGTGCCAGCAGCAAAGTAGTAACCGGCCAAGAGACCCAGTACTTC
TRBV12-3/TRBV12-4	few	TRBD1	TRBJ2-7	CASSLGDRGLREQYF	TGTGCCAGCAGTTTAGGGGACAGGGGGCTTCGCGAGCAGTACTTC
TRBV25-1	few	TRBD2	TRBJ2-7	CASSEAGGFDEQYF	TGTGCCAGCAGTGAGGCGGGGGGCTTCGACGAGCAGTACTTC
TRBV6-2/TRBV6-3	-	-	TRBJ2-5	CASSYSIETQYF	TGTGCCAGCAGTTACTCGATCGAGACCCAGTACTTC
TRBV3-1	few	-	TRBJ2-2	CASGFWGTGELFF	TGTGCCAGCGGGTTCTGGGGAACCGGGGAGCTGTTTTTT
TRBV6-5	-	TRBD1	TRBJ1-5	CASSYSDRGDQPQHF	TGTGCCAGCAGTTACTCCGACAGGGGTGATCAGCCCCAGCATTTT
TRBV11-2	-	-	TRBJ1-1	CASSLLSRDTEAFF	TGTGCCAGCAGCTTATTGAGTAGGGACACTGAAGCTTTCTTT
TRBV19	-	-	TRBJ2-1	CASSVPGDTILNEQFF	TGTGCCAGTAGTGTGCCGGGGGACACGATTCTCAATGAGCAGTTCTTC
TRBV7-2	-	-	TRBJ1-5	CASSSRLGGGNQPQHF	TGTGCCAGCAGCTCCCGTCTGGGGGGGGGCAATCAGCCCCAGCATTTT
TRBV3-1	-	TRBD1	TRBJ2-1	CASSYVGTGNNEQFF	TGTGCCAGCAGCTACGTTGGGACAGGGAACAATGAGCAGTTCTTC
TRBV7-4	few	-	TRBJ2-7	CASSLSGNGNYEQYF	TGTGCCAGCAGCCTCTCCGGTAACGGAAACTACGAGCAGTACTTC
TRBV27	many	TRBD1	TRBJ1-2	CASSRRDRNYGYTF	TGTGCCAGCAGTCGTCGGGACAGAAACTATGGCTACACCTTC